What follows is one TCR beta chain and its context. This sequence may be a read error, since a much larger clone differs from it by one base. Stability of Graves' hyperthyroidism was defined as absent ophthalmopathy progression within 18 months. Patients aged 18 to 65 had newly diagnosed hyperthyroidism lasting under 2 months. Any patient presenting with uncontrolled infection, other autoimmune disease, pregnancy or lactation was left out. Clinical symptoms, serum thyroxine, TRAb, thyroid ultrasound and orbital computed tomography established diagnosis. The data originate from a study of T cells in Graves' hyperthyroidism and ophthalmopathy. The investigators amplified TCR beta CDR3 regions from RNA transcripts. HTBI primers were employed in a first-round RT-PCR of the TCR CDR3. MiXCR, run by TCRdb on the multiplex PCR reads, gives a single entry per CDR3 protein. Among hundreds of thousands of distinct CDR3 sequences listed, around 39% were seen once.

The CDR3 runs to 12 residues. CDR1 and CDR2 (germline): ENHRY, SYGVKD. The receptor comes from a young man with Graves' hyperthyroidism. The gene calls are TRBV10-3 and TRBJ1-1; unclear D gene. The sequencing input was blood. CDR3 residues: CASSSLSTEAFF. The DNA of the CDR3 is TGTGCCAGCAGTTCCCTGAGCACTGAAGCTTTCTTT.